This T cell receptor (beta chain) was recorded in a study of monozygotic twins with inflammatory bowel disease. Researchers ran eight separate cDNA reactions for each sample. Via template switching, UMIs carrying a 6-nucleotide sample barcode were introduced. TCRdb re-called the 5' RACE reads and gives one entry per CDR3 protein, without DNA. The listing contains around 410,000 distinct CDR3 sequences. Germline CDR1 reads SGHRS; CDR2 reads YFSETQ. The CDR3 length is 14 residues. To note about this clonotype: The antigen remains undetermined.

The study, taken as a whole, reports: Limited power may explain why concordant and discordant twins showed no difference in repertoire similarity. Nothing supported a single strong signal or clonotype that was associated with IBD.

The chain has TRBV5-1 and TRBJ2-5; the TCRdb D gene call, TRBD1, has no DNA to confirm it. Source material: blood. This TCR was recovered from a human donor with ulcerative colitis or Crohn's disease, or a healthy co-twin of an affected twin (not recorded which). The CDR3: CASSLVRGHETQYF.